These 10 T cell receptor beta chains originate from one sample sequenced in a study of cytomegalovirus exposure and HLA in healthy donors. A multiplex PCR was run with 60 Vbeta primers and 13 Jbeta primers. Produced via immunoSEQ multiplex PCR; TCRdb's table is partial and in-frame only. The sample yields around 150,000 clones, about 9.2% seen once. The sample taken for sequencing was PBMCs. These receptors came from a woman in her 40s in good health and CMV-seropositive.

In its sample, this clone was seen a few times. CDR3 residues: CASSLWFRGSGANVLTF. Here the CDR3 DNA reads TGTGCCAGCAGCTTGTGGTTTCGGGGCTCTGGGGCCAACGTCCTGACTTTC. The chain carries TRBV5-4 and TRBJ2-6; possible D gene TRBD2, 5 bases. V was shortened by 1 base and J by 0 bases, with 11 bases between the two germline ends. The CDR3 spans 17 residues. CDR1 SGHNT and CDR2 YYREEE come from the germline V gene (reference sequence). Full variable domain (rest looked up from reference TRBV5-4 and TRBJ2-6): ETGVTQSPTHLIKTRGQQVTLRCSSQSGHNTVSWYQQALGQGPQFIFQYYREEENGRGNFPPRFSGLQFPNYSSELNVNALELDDSALYLCASSLWFRGSGANVLTFGAGSRLTVL.

This rearrangement joins TRBV4-1 to TRBJ2-1, with 9 bases identical to TRBD2. V shed 0 bases, J shed 8 bases, and the junction held 5 bases outside the gene matches. This CDR3 spans 15 amino acids. Germline V CDR1 and CDR2: MGHRA, YSYEKL. The CDR3 DNA reads TGCGCCAGCAGCCAAGATCCTAGCGGGGTGGATGAGCAGTTCTTC. Translating gives CASSQDPSGVDEQFF.

This clone occurred a few times. The chain employs TRBV6-5 and TRBJ1-1; D is perhaps TRBD1 (5 bases). The CDR3 extends over 15 amino acids. The V and J ends lost 2 bases and 0 bases respectively, with 10 bases between them. Germline loops: CDR1 MNHEY, CDR2 SVGAGI. CDR3 in DNA: TGTGCCAGCAGTTACGACAGAACCTTGAACACTGAAGCTTTCTTT. It specifies CASSYDRTLNTEAFF.

This clone was observed a few times. The V and J genes are TRBV5-4 and TRBJ1-5; 7 nucleotides agree with TRBD1. The length of the CDR3 is 14 residues. With V trimmed by 4 bases and J by 2 bases, 3 bases remained unmatched. From germline, CDR1 is SGHNT and CDR2 YYREEE (reference sequence). The CDR3 DNA is TGTGCCAGCAGCCAGGGGGTTGGCAATCAGCCCCAGCATTTT. Amino acids: CASSQGVGNQPQHF.

This clone came up a few times. The chain combines TRBV5-1 with TRBJ2-1, with TRBD2 matching over 9 bases. Germline CDR1 and CDR2: SGHRS and YFSETQ. After removal of 3 bases from V and 4 bases from J, the junction contained 5 bases not matched to a gene. There are 15 residues in the CDR3. The CDR3 DNA is TGCGCCAGCAGCTCCCAGCGGGGGGCGTACAATGAGCAGTTCTTC. This encodes CASSSQRGAYNEQFF.

This clone occurred a few times. The V call is TRBV9, the J call TRBJ1-2, with 7 bases that match TRBD1. V lost 4 bases to trimming and J lost 3 bases; unmatched junction nucleotides: 9. The CDR3 has 15 amino acids. CDR1 and CDR2 (germline): SGDLS, YYNGEE. This CDR3 reads CASSRQGAPDYGYTF. In DNA form, the CDR3 reads TGTGCCAGCAGCAGACAGGGAGCCCCAGACTATGGCTACACCTTC.

This clone was detected only a few times. This sequence joins TRBV7-2 and TRBJ1-1, with 10 bases aligning to TRBD1. This CDR3 has 13 amino acids. V lost 1 base to trimming and J lost 11 bases; unmatched junction nucleotides: 4. Per the germline V gene, CDR1 is SGHTA and CDR2 is FQGNSA. CDR3 nucleotide sequence: TGTGCCAGCAGCTTAGAAGGGACAGGGGCCGCTTTCTTT. Translation gives CASSLEGTGAAFF.

The J gene is TRBJ1-5, the V gene TRBV19; tentatively, D is TRBD1 (5 bases). V lost 7 bases and J lost 1, with 14 bases in between. Germline values: CDR1 LNHDA, CDR2 SQIVND (reference sequence). This CDR3 is 15 amino acids long. The CDR3 loop reads CASKDTLYSNQPQHF. The CDR3 nucleotides are TGTGCCAGTAAGGACACTCTCTACAGCAATCAGCCCCAGCATTTT.

CDR3 nucleotide sequence: TGCGCCAGCAGCTTGGCGGCAGGGAAAAATAATTCACCCCTCCACTTT. Protein sequence: CASSLAAGKNNSPLHF. V and J are TRBV5-1 and TRBJ1-6, with TRBD1 as a possible D gene (5 bases). The ends were cut back, 0 bases at V and 5 bases at J, with 12 bases in the middle. This CDR3 is built from 16 residues. The V gene's germline CDR1 is SGHRS and CDR2 YFSETQ.

This clone was observed a few times. The gene calls are TRBV6-4 and TRBJ2-7, with TRBD2 matching over 12 bases. Per germline, CDR1 MRHNA and CDR2 SNTAGT. With V trimmed by 5 bases and J by 7 bases, 6 bases remained unmatched. The CDR3 covers 14 residues. The chain's CDR3 is CASSRLAGDREQYF. DNA for the CDR3: TGTGCCAGCAGTAGACTAGCGGGGGACCGGGAGCAGTACTTC.